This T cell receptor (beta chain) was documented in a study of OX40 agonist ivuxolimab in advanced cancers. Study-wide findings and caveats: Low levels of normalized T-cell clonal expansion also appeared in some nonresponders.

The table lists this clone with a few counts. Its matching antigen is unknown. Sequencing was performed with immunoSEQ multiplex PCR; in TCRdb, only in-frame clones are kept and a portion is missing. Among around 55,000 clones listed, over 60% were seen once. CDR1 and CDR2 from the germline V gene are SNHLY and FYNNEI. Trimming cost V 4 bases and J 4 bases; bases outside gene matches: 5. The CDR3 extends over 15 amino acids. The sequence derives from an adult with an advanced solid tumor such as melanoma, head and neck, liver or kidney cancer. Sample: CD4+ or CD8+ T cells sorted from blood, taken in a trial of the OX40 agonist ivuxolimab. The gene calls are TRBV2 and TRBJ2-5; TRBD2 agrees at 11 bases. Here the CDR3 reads CASSVRSGGGETQYF. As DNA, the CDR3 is TGTGCCAGCAGTGTCCGTAGCGGGGGGGGAGAGACCCAGTACTTC. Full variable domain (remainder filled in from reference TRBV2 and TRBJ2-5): EPEVTQTPSHQVTQMGQEVILRCVPISNHLYFYWYRQILGQKVEFLVSFYNNEISEKSEIFDDQFSVERPDGSNFTLKIRSTKLEDSAMYFCASSVRSGGGETQYFGPGTRLLVL.